The rows below give T cell receptor beta chains drawn from one sample of a study of CD8 T cells in ankylosing spondylitis. TCRdb reprocessed the 5' RACE reads with MiXCR, giving one entry per CDR3 protein. The sample contains 450,000 to 550,000 distinct CDR3 sequences, approximately 5% of which appear only once. Sequencing was done on a sample of blood, either unsorted or a sorted T cell fraction (not recorded which). The receptors shown here come from a male donor with ankylosing spondylitis. CDR3s include the opening cysteine and the closing phenylalanine or tryptophan. The D gene is left open where the match is weak. Clone size is given for some rows only: seen once, a few or many times, or a class if the clone is expanded.

cdr3_nt cdr3_aa d_call v_call clone_size j_call
TGTGCCAGCAGTTGGATTAGGGGGGACACAGATACGCAGTATTTT CASSWIRGDTDTQYF . TRBV6-5 . TRBJ2-3
TGTGCCAGCAGTCCCACACTGGGGGGGGCTAGAAACTATGGCTACACCTTC CASSPTLGGARNYGYTF . TRBV6-1 . TRBJ1-2
TGCGCCAGCAGCCAAGACGCGGGAAACACCATATATTTT CASSQDAGNTIYF . TRBV4-3 many TRBJ1-3
TGTGCCAGCAATCAGTTTCCCCGGGAGACCCAGTACTTC CASNQFPRETQYF . TRBV6-6 many TRBJ2-5
TGTGCTAGCAGCTTAGATCTAGCGGGAGGAGCCGGGGAGCTGTTTTTT CASSLDLAGGAGELFF TRBD2 TRBV7-7 many TRBJ2-2
TGTGCCAGCAGTCCTCGGACTAGCGGGAAAGATACGCAGTATTTT CASSPRTSGKDTQYF TRBD2 TRBV28 . TRBJ2-3
TGTGCCAGCAGTTCGATAGACCGCCCTGCAAAACTGTTTTTT CASSSIDRPAKLFF . TRBV27 many TRBJ1-4
TGTGCCACCAGTGAATCGGGGGCCGGGGGCAATCAGCCCCAGCATTTT CATSESGAGGNQPQHF . TRBV24-1 many TRBJ1-5
TGCGCCAGCAGCAAAGCCGGGACAGGGTACCCGGATGGTGAGCAGTTCTTC CASSKAGTGYPDGEQFF TRBD1 TRBV5-1 many TRBJ2-1
TGCGCCAGCAGCTTGGAACTCAGGGGGTTCACCGGGGAGCTGTTTTTT CASSLELRGFTGELFF TRBD1 TRBV5-1 many TRBJ2-2
TGTGCCAGCAGTTCAACTAGCGGGCGTTACTCCTACGAGCAGTACTTC CASSSTSGRYSYEQYF TRBD2 TRBV28 . TRBJ2-7
TGTGCCGGCTGGACAGGGGAGAATGGCTACACCTTC CAGWTGENGYTF TRBD1 TRBV2 many TRBJ1-2
TGCGCCAGCAGCCATTGGAAAAGGGCCTACGAGCAGTACTTC CASSHWKRAYEQYF . TRBV4-1 . TRBJ2-7
TGTGCCAGCAGCTTAGATCACGGGACCGGTGAAGCTTTCTTT CASSLDHGTGEAFF . TRBV11-2 many TRBJ1-1
TGCGCCAGCAGCCTCTATATACTTAGCACAGATACGCAGTATTTT CASSLYILSTDTQYF . TRBV4-3 many TRBJ2-3
TGTGCCAGCAGCTTGGTTCGACAGGGGAGCTACGAGCAGTACTTC CASSLVRQGSYEQYF TRBD1 TRBV5-6 many TRBJ2-7
TGTGCCACCAGTGATTCGGGACAGGGGGATAATTCACCCCTCCACTTT CATSDSGQGDNSPLHF TRBD1 TRBV24-1 many TRBJ1-6
TGTGCCAGCAGCTCGGGACTAGCCATAGATACGCAGTATTTT CASSSGLAIDTQYF TRBD2 TRBV7-9 many TRBJ2-3
TGTGCCAGCAGTGTCAGACAGGCCCGGGAGACCCAGTACTTC CASSVRQARETQYF . TRBV2 few TRBJ2-5
TGTGCCAGCAGTTTCCGGGGACAGGGGGTGAATTCCGAGCAGTACTTC CASSFRGQGVNSEQYF TRBD1 TRBV28 . TRBJ2-7
TGTGCCAGCAGCCAAGATGGGTCTCCACTTTCTAGCTCTGGGGCCAACGTCCTGACTTTC CASSQDGSPLSSSGANVLTF . TRBV3-1 few TRBJ2-6
TGTGCCAGCAGTGGAAAAGGGAAAGCTGAGTGGGGCACAGATACGCAGTATTTT CASSGKGKAEWGTDTQYF . TRBV12-3/TRBV12-4 many TRBJ2-3
TGTGCCACCAGTGATTGGCGGACGAACACCGGGGAGCTGTTTTTT CATSDWRTNTGELFF . TRBV24-1 . TRBJ2-2
TGCAGCGTAGGGACTTCTCCAGGGAGGTGGGGGTTCTTC CSVGTSPGRWGFF . TRBV29-1 many TRBJ2-1
TGTGCCAGCAGTTACTCTCGCGGGGGCTCCTACGAGCAGTACTTC CASSYSRGGSYEQYF TRBD2 TRBV6-5 many TRBJ2-7
TGTGCCAGCAGCTTAGCTTTGGAACCGTTCTATGGCTACACCTTC CASSLALEPFYGYTF . TRBV7-9 many TRBJ1-2
TGTGCCAGCTCACCACCGTGGTCAGGGCCCTCTGGAAACACCATATATTTT CASSPPWSGPSGNTIYF . TRBV18 many TRBJ1-3
TGCAGTGCTAGAGACGCCGCAGGGGGTGGCTACACCTTC CSARDAAGGGYTF TRBD1 TRBV20-1 many TRBJ1-2
TGCAGTGCTAGCGGTCCTAGCGGGAGGGCCTCCTACAATGAGCAGTTCTTC CSASGPSGRASYNEQFF TRBD2 TRBV20-1 few TRBJ2-1
TGTGCCAGCAGTGAAGAGGGGGGTCCCTACGAGCAGTACTTC CASSEEGGPYEQYF . TRBV6-4 many TRBJ2-7
TGCGCCAGCAGCAAGGGACTCTACAATGAGCAGTTCTTC CASSKGLYNEQFF . TRBV4-3 . TRBJ2-1
TGTGCCAGCAGCTTAACGTCTGGACAGGGTGGGCCAGATACGCAGTATTTT CASSLTSGQGGPDTQYF TRBD1 TRBV7-3 many TRBJ2-3
TGTGCCAGCAGCTCCGACAGGGGATGGGGCTACACCTTC CASSSDRGWGYTF TRBD1 TRBV7-2 many TRBJ1-2
TGTGCCAGCAGGAAGGACCCCCAGTCCTACAATGAGCAGTTCTTC CASRKDPQSYNEQFF . TRBV7-6 many TRBJ2-1
TGTGCCAGCAGTTTGCCTTCCCCCGGGGAGCTGTTTTTT CASSLPSPGELFF . TRBV28 many TRBJ2-2
TGTGCCACCAGCCCGGGACTAGCGGGAGGGCCGGGGGACCAAGAGACCCAGTACTTC CATSPGLAGGPGDQETQYF TRBD2 TRBV15 . TRBJ2-5
TGTGCCAGCAGTTTATCGTCGCATTCCTACGGCTACACCTTC CASSLSSHSYGYTF . TRBV27 many TRBJ1-2
TGCAGCCTAGGACAGGGGGCGCGTTCTGGGGCCAACGTCCTGACTTTC CSLGQGARSGANVLTF TRBD1 TRBV20-1 many TRBJ2-6
TGTGCCAGCAGATCGACAGGGGCCGAGACCCAGTACTTC CASRSTGAETQYF TRBD1 TRBV7-9 many TRBJ2-5
TGTGCCAGCAGTTTACGGGTAGTAGAGACCCAGTACTTC CASSLRVVETQYF . TRBV12-3/TRBV12-4 many TRBJ2-5
TGTGCCAGCAGCTTAACCTTGGATGAGCAGTTCTTC CASSLTLDEQFF . TRBV7-9 many TRBJ2-1
TGTGCCAGCCTCCGGGGTGGGGAGAGGTCTTCACCCCTCCACTTT CASLRGGERSSPLHF . TRBV2 many TRBJ1-6
TGTGCCATCAGCCCCTACGCGTCGGATACGCAGTATTTT CAISPYASDTQYF . TRBV10-3 many TRBJ2-3
TGTGCCAGCAGCTTAGCGGATGGGACAGTAGATTATGGCTACACCTTC CASSLADGTVDYGYTF TRBD1 TRBV7-9 many TRBJ1-2
TGCAGTGCTAGGCCCGACGTACTAAATGAAAAACTGTTTTTT CSARPDVLNEKLFF . TRBV20-1 many TRBJ1-4
TGTGCCAGCCCACCTAGCGGACAAAACATTCAGTACTTC CASPPSGQNIQYF TRBD2 TRBV18 . TRBJ2-4
TGTGCCAGCAGCTTCCAGACGGGACTGCTAGGGAATGAGCAGTTCTTC CASSFQTGLLGNEQFF . TRBV7-8 many TRBJ2-1
TGTGCCATCGGGAAAGCAGGGGATAGTCAGCCCCAGCATTTT CAIGKAGDSQPQHF . TRBV10-3 many TRBJ1-5
TGTGCCAGCAGCCGTGTAGCGGGAGTGAACTACGAGCAGTACTTC CASSRVAGVNYEQYF TRBD2 TRBV7-2 many TRBJ2-7